This T cell receptor (beta chain) was documented in a study of cytomegalovirus exposure and HLA in healthy donors. A remark on this clone: Mismatch with germline at one junction end may stem from a read error.

This table comes from immunoSEQ multiplex PCR, and its TCRdb copy is limited to in-frame clones, with some not included. This sample has 200,000 to 250,000 clones, with roughly 85% found just once. The CDR3 contains 13 residues. The germline gives CDR1 SSHAT, CDR2 FNYEAQ (reference sequence). This TCR came from a woman under 30 in good health and CMV-seronegative. Sequenced: PBMCs. The rearrangement uses TRBV7-7 and TRBJ2-7; D gene ambiguous. CDR3 amino acids: CASSLGLAYEQYF. CDR3 nucleotides: TGTGCTAGCAGCTTAGGTCTTGCCTACGAGCAGTACTTC.